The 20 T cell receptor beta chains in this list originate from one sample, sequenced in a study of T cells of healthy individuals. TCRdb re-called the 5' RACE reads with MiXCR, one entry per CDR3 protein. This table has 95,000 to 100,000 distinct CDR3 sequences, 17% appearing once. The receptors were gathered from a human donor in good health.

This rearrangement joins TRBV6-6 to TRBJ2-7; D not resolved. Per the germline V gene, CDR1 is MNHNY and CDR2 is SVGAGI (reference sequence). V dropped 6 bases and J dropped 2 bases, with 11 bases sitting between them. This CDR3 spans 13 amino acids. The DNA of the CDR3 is TGTGCCAGCAGCCGCCTGGGGACCTACGAGCAGTACTTC. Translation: CASSRLGTYEQYF.

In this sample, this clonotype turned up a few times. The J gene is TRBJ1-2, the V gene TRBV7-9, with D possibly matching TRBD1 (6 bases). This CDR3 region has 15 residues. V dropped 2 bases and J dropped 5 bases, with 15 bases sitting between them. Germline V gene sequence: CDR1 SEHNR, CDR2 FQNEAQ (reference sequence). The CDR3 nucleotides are TGTGCCAGCAGCTTATCATCAGGGGATTGGTATGGCTACACCTTC. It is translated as CASSLSSGDWYGYTF.

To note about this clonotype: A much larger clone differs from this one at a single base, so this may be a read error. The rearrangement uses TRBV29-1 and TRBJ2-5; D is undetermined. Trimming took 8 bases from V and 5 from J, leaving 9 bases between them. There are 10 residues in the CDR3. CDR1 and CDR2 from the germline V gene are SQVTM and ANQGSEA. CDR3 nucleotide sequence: TGCAGCACCTTTGAGGAGACCCAGTACTTC. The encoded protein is CSTFEETQYF. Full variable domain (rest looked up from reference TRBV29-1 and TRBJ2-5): SAVISQKPSRDICQRGTSLTIQCQVDSQVTMMFWYRQQPGQSLTLIATANQGSEATYESGFVIDKFPISRPNLTFSTLTVSNMSPEDSSIYLCSTFEETQYFGPGTRLLVL.

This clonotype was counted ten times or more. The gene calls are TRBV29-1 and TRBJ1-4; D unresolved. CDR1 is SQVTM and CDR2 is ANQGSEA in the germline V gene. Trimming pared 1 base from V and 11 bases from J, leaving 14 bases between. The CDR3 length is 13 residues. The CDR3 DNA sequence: TGCAGCGTTGAAGGGACCGGCGGACGGAAACTGTTTTTT. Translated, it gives CSVEGTGGRKLFF.

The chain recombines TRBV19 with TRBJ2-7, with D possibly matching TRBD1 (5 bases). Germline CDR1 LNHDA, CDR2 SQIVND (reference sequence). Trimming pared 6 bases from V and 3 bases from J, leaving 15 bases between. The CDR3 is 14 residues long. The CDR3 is CASSPTTGFYEQYF. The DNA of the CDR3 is TGTGCCAGTAGCCCGACCACAGGTTTCTACGAGCAGTACTTC.

CDR3 region: CASSPARGTVLNIQYF. Here the CDR3 DNA reads TGTGCCAGCAGCCCCGCTCGGGGGACCGTCTTAAACATTCAGTACTTC. The gene calls are TRBV7-9 and TRBJ2-4; TRBD2 might be the D (6 bases). Germline CDR1 SEHNR, CDR2 FQNEAQ (reference sequence). V was trimmed by 5 bases and J by 6 bases, leaving 20 bases between them. The CDR3 loop spans 16 amino acids.

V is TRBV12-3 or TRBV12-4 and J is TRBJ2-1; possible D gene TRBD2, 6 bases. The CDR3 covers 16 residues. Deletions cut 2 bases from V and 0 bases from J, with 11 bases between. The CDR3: CASSLSSASSYNEQFF. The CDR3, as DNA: TGTGCCAGCAGTTTATCTAGCGCCAGCTCCTACAATGAGCAGTTCTTC.

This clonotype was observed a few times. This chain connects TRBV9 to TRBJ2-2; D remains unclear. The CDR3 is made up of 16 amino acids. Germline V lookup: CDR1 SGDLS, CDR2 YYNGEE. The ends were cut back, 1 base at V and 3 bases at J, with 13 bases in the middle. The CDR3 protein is CASSVSRLRDTGELFF. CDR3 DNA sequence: TGTGCCAGCAGCGTATCCCGCCTGCGTGACACCGGGGAGCTGTTTTTT.

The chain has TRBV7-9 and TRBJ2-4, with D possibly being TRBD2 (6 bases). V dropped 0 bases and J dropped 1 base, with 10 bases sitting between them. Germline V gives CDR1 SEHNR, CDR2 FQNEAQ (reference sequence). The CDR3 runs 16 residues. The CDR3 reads CASSLAMEGAKNIQYF. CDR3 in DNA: TGTGCCAGCAGCTTAGCTATGGAGGGTGCCAAAAACATTCAGTACTTC.

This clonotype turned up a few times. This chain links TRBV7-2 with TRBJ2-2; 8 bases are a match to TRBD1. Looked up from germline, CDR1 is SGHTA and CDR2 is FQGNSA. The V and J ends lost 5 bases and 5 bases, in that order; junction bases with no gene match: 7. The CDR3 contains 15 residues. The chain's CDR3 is CASSQQGVTTGELFF. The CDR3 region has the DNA TGTGCCAGCAGCCAACAGGGGGTTACTACCGGGGAGCTGTTTTTT.

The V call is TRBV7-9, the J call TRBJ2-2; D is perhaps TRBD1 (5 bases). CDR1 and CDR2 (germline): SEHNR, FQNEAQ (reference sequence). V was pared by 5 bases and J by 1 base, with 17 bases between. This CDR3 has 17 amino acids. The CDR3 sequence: CASSPMPDRKNTGELFF. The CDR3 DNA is TGTGCCAGCAGCCCTATGCCCGACAGAAAGAACACCGGGGAGCTGTTTTTT.

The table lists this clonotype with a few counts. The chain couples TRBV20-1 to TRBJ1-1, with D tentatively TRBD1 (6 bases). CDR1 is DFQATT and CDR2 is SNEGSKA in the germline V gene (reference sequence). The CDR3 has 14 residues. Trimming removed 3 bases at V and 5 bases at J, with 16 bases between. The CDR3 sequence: CSASPPGGATEAFF. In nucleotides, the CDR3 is TGCAGTGCTAGTCCCCCCGGGGGCGCGACTGAAGCTTTCTTT.

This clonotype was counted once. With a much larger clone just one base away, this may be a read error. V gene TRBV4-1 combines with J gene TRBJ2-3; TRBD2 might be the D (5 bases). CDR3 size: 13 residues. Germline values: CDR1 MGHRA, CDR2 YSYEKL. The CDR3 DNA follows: TGCGCCAGCAGCCTCGCGCTAGCAGATACGCAGTGTTTT. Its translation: CASSLALADTQCF.

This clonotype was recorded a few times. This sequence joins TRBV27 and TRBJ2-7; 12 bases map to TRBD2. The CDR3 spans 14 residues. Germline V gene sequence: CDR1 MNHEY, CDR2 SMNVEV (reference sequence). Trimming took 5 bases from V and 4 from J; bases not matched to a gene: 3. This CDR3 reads CASSALAGGYEQYF. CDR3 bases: TGTGCCAGCAGTGCACTAGCGGGAGGATACGAGCAGTACTTC.

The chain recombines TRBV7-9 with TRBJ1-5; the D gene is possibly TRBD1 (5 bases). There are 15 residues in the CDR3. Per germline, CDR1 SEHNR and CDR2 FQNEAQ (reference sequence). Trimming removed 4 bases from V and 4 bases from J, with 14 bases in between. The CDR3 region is CASSSTSGGNQPQHF. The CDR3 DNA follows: TGTGCCAGCAGCTCCACCAGCGGGGGGAATCAGCCCCAGCATTTT.

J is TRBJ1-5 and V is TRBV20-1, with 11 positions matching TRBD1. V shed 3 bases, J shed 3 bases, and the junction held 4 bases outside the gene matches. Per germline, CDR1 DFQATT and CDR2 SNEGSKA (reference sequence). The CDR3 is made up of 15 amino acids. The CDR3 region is CSASGQGASNQPQHF. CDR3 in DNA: TGCAGTGCTAGTGGACAGGGGGCTTCCAATCAGCCCCAGCATTTT.

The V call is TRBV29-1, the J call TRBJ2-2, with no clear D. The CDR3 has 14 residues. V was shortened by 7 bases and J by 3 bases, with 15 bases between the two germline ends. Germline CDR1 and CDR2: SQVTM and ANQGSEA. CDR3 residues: CSAMETAYTGELFF. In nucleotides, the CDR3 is TGCAGCGCTATGGAAACAGCATACACCGGGGAGCTGTTTTTT.

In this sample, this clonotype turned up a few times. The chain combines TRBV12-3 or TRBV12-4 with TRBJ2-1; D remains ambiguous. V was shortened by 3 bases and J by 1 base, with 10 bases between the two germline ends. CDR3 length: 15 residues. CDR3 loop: CASSFGSPSYNEQFF. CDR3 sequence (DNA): TGTGCCAGCAGTTTTGGCTCTCCTTCCTACAATGAGCAGTTCTTC.

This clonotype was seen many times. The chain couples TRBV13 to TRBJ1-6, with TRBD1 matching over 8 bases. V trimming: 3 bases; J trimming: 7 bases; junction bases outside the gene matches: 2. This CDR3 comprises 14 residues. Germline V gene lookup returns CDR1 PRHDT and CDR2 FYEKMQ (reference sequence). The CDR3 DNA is TGTGCCAGCAGCTTCCGGGACAGGAATTCACCCCTCCACTTT. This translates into CASSFRDRNSPLHF. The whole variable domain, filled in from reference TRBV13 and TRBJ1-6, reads AAGVIQSPRHLIKEKRETATLKCYPIPRHDTVYWYQQGPGQDPQFLISFYEKMQSDKGSIPDRFSAQQFSDYHSELNMSSLELGDSALYFCASSFRDRNSPLHFGNGTRLTVT.

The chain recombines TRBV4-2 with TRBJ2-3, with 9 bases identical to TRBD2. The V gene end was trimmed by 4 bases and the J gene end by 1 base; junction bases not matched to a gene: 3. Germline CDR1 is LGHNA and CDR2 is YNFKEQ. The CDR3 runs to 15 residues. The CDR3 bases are TGTGCCAGCAGCCTAGAGCGGGGGGGCACAGATACGCAGTATTTT. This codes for CASSLERGGTDTQYF.